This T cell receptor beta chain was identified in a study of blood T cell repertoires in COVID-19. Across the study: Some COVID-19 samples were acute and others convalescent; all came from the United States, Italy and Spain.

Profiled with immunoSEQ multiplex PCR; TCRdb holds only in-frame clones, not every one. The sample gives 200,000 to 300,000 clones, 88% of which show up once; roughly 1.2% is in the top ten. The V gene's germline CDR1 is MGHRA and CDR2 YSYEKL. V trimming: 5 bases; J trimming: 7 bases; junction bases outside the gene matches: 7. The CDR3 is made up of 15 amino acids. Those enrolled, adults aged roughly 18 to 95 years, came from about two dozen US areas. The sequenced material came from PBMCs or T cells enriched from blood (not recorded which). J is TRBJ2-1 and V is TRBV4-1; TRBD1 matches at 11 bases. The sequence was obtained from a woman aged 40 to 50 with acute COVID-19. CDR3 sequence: CASSFGQGAWNEQFF. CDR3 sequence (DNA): TGCGCCAGCAGCTTCGGACAGGGGGCCTGGAATGAGCAGTTCTTC.